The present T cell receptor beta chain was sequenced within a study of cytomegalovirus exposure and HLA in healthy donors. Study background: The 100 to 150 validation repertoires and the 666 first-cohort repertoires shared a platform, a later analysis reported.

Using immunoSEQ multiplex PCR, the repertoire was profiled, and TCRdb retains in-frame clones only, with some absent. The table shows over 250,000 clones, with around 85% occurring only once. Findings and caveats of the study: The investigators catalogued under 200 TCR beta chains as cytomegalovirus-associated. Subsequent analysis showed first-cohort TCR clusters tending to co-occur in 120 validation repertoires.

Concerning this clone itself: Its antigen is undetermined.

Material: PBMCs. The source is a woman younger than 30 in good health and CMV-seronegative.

The CDR3 spells CASSDLGLNSPLHF. The CDR3 region has the DNA TGTGCCAGCAGTGATCTTGGACTAAATTCACCCCTCCACTTT. The V and J genes are TRBV25-1 and TRBJ1-6; D unresolved. The CDR3 runs to 14 residues. CDR1 and CDR2 from the germline V gene are MGHDK and SYGVNS. The V end was cut by 3 bases, the J end by 7 bases, with 10 bases between.